The rows below give T cell receptor beta chains drawn from one sample of a study of cytomegalovirus exposure and HLA in healthy donors. The protocol was immunoSEQ multiplex PCR, while the TCRdb copy is restricted to in-frame clones and leaves out a portion. The sample holds 200,000 to 250,000 clones, 75% to 85% seen once. The sequenced material came from PBMCs. The source of these receptors is a girl aged 5-17 years in good health and CMV-seronegative. The CDR3 runs from the conserved cysteine through the conserved F or W.

TRBJ2-3 | TRBV4-3 | 17 | CASSQDNRLTGGNTQYF
TRBJ1-5 | TRBV7-6 | 15 | CASSPEGTGDQPQHF
TRBJ2-1 | TRBV28 | 15 | CASSLYRGGANEQFF
TRBJ2-3 | TRBV19 | 13 | CASKLRGGDTQYF
TRBJ1-3 | TRBV14 | 15 | CASSQGRGAGNTIYF
TRBJ1-6 | TRBV18 | 14 | CASSLQDYNSPLHF
TRBJ2-1 | TRBV4-2 | 16 | CASSQAWLAANNEQFF
TRBJ1-5 | TRBV6-6 | 14 | CASSPIKQGQPQHF
TRBJ2-1 | TRBV5-1 | 17 | CASSLRVDRGIGDEQFF
TRBJ2-1 | TRBV7-3 | 15 | CASSLAGKSYNEQFF
TRBJ1-5 | TRBV30 | 13 | CAWSDRAGQPQHF
TRBJ2-1 | TRBV27 | 15 | CASSPGLAAYNEQFF
TRBJ2-7 | TRBV11-2 | 15 | CASSSGQGLDYEQYF
TRBJ2-5 | TRBV27 | 15 | CASSLGGREEETQYF
TRBJ2-3 | TRBV6-5 | 14 | CASSKREASDTQYF
TRBJ2-2 | TRBV7-6 | 14 | CASGSGRDTGELFF
TRBJ2-7 | TRBV28 | 14 | CASTSGGQPYEQYF
TRBJ2-7 | TRBV28 | 13 | CASSIPDTYEQYF
TRBJ2-5 | TRBV28 | 16 | CASSFLLAGDQETQYF
TRBJ1-2 | TRBV28 | 13 | CASRAAGVEGYTF
TRBJ2-1 | TRBV5-8 | 16 | CASSLKDLHAGNEQFF
TRBJ2-5 | TRBV12-1 | 18 | CASTIGTSGGNSQETQYF
TRBJ1-2 | TRBV7-9 | 12 | CSSSDDRGVDTF
TRBJ2-2 | TRBV21-1 | 18 | CASSKARGKHPSTGELFF
TRBJ1-6 | TRBV6-4 | 14 | CASRPGTGNSPLHF
TRBJ1-1 | TRBV4-1 | 16 | CASSHIIPNGNTEAFF
TRBJ1-2 | TRBV23-1 | 16 | CASSSTTLQGHYGYTF
TRBJ1-5 | TRBV4-1 | 14 | CASSVRGLSQPQHF
TRBJ2-5 | TRBV30 | 16 | CAWSLGGTGGQETQYF
TRBJ1-5 | TRBV6-6 | 16 | CASSLPDGALNQPQHF
TRBJ1-6 | TRBV30 | 18 | CAWSVEQAISSYNSPLHF
TRBJ2-3 | TRBV7-3 | 16 | CASSHLAGGSTDTQYF
TRBJ2-3 | TRBV27 | 14 | CASSLLGATDTQYF
TRBJ2-5 | TRBV5-6 | 14 | CASSLEGLQETQYF
TRBJ1-1 | TRBV28 | 16 | CASSLSVGTGNTEAFF
TRBJ1-2 | TRBV7-2 | 15 | CASSIMPGQAYGYTF
TRBJ2-2 | TRBV25-1 | 18 | CASSPLGNREGVSWELFF
TRBJ1-5 | TRBV4-2 | 17 | CASSQGGIRGGSQPQHF
TRBJ2-1 | TRBV9 | 14 | CASSVQRENNEQFF
TRBJ1-2 | TRBV10-3 | 14 | CAISEATTGVGYTF
TRBJ2-1 | TRBV7-3 | 14 | CASSLSGNHNEQFF
TRBJ2-1 | TRBV5-4 | 12 | CASSLVSGEQFF
TRBJ2-3 | TRBV5-6 | 15 | CASSWERLRTDTQYF
TRBJ2-3 | TRBV11-2 | 20 | CASSLEGGAKNIIRADTQYF
TRBJ1-1 | TRBV7-2 | 14 | CASSLLGGNTEAFF
TRBJ1-4 | TRBV4-1 | 15 | CASSQLDRVGEKLFF
TRBJ2-7 | TRBV30 | 14 | CAWSGGRGSYEQYF
TRBJ2-2 | TRBV28 | 15 | CASISGPRRVGELFF
TRBJ1-5 | TRBV18 | 14 | CASSPGQGAQPQHF
TRBJ1-5 | TRBV28 | 16 | CASSLGETTGNQPQHF
TRBJ1-3 | TRBV28 | 13 | CASRTGTGNTIYF
TRBJ2-1 | TRBV7-6 | 17 | CASSYTSASTPYNEQFF
TRBJ2-1 | TRBV28 | 12 | CASNVGGNEQFF
TRBJ1-5 | TRBV28 | 17 | CASSPPRGALSNQPQHF
TRBJ2-7 | TRBV30 | 14 | CAWSPRPHAYEQYF